The TCR beta chain described here comes from a study of radiation and T cells in renal cell carcinoma. Generated by immunoSEQ multiplex PCR, the TCRdb table keeps only in-frame clones and is missing some. Counted here are some 100,000 clones, approximately 83% occurring once; the ten biggest clones make up 6% to 7%. Overall study results and limits: No pretreatment tumor biopsies were available for baseline clonotypes.

V was clipped by 5 bases and J by 7 bases, with 8 bases between them. CDR1 is SEHNR and CDR2 is FQNEAQ in the germline V gene (reference sequence). The CDR3 covers 12 residues. On this clone itself: Its antigen is as yet unknown.

Time point defined: baseline pretreatment blood. Described treatment: 15 Gy SBRT to primary tumor, nephrectomy 4 weeks later. Clear cell pathology was present in this patient's renal cell carcinoma. This specimen consisted of blood, obtained from a patient whose treatment included radiotherapy and nephrectomy. The sequence was obtained from a man aged 60 to 69 with renal cell carcinoma. The chain carries TRBV7-9 and TRBJ1-4; D not resolved. Here the CDR3 reads CASSRVGEKLFF. CDR3 in DNA: TGTGCCAGCAGCAGAGTGGGTGAAAAACTGTTTTTT.